The 15 T cell receptor beta chains given below trace back to one sample, sequenced in a study of cytomegalovirus exposure and HLA in healthy donors (TCRdb year 2017). The method was the immunoSEQ multiplex PCR assay. The multiplex PCR relied on a mix of 60 forward primers for TCR Vbeta segments and 13 reverse primers for TCR Jbeta segments. TCRdb retrieved this table from immuneACCESS and kept in-frame rearrangements only. Not all clones are present; in checked studies, unresolved V genes account for under half, and no reason is known for the remainder. For this sample the table gives roughly 120,000 clones, of which around 77% were detected only once. The ten largest account for approximately 5% of the sample. Sequences were obtained from PBMCs. The receptors here all came from a woman aged 25 to 39 in good health and CMV-seropositive.

The V gene is TRBV7-9, the J gene TRBJ2-1, with D possibly being TRBD2 (6 bases). V gave up 10 bases and J gave up 3 bases, with 16 bases separating them. The CDR3 totals 14 residues. CDR1 SEHNR and CDR2 FQNEAQ come from the germline V gene (reference sequence). CDR3 loop: CATSGTGGYNEQFF. As DNA, the CDR3 is TGTGCCACCTCCGGGACTGGGGGCTACAATGAGCAGTTCTTC.

This clone came up once. The chain recombines TRBV4-1 with TRBJ2-1, with 7 positions matching TRBD1. There are 15 residues in the CDR3. J gave up 3 bases and V 8 bases, and 10 bases lay outside the gene matches. The germline V gene encodes CDR1 MGHRA and CDR2 YSYEKL. CDR3 DNA sequence: TGCGCCAGCCGACCCGGGACAGCCAACTACAATGAGCAGTTCTTC. Translating it yields CASRPGTANYNEQFF.

The CDR3, as DNA: TGTGCCATCAGCCGAGTAACCGGGACAGGCCCTCTGGGTGGCACTGAAGCTTTCTTT. Its protein is CAISRVTGTGPLGGTEAFF. This sequence joins TRBV10-3 and TRBJ1-1; 8 bases are shared with TRBD1. After removal of 6 bases from V and 4 bases from J, the junction contained 22 bases not matched to a gene. Germline V lookup: CDR1 ENHRY, CDR2 SYGVKD. The CDR3 consists of 19 residues.

This clone was seen a single time. This sequence joins TRBV6-1 and TRBJ2-3; D is ambiguous. The CDR3 sequence is 15 residues long. The germline CDR1 and CDR2 sequences are MNHNS and SASEGT. V was clipped by 0 bases and J by 4 bases, with 11 bases between them. The CDR3 DNA reads TGTGCCAGCAGTGAAGCGCTTGGAGTTGCAGATACGCAGTATTTT. The encoded protein is CASSEALGVADTQYF.

The chain carries TRBV12-5 and TRBJ1-1, with 7 nucleotides matching TRBD1. J lost 5 bases, V lost 6 bases, and 24 bases had no gene match. The germline V gene has CDR1 LGHNT and CDR2 FRNRAP. This CDR3 has 19 residues. The DNA of the CDR3 is TGTGCTAGTGGACCGGACAGGTCTGGGGGAACTTCATGGCGGACTGAAGCTTTCTTT. Protein product: CASGPDRSGGTSWRTEAFF.

The chain links TRBV30 to TRBJ2-5; the match to TRBD1 covers 9 bases. TRBJ2-7 matches the DNA end more closely, so the J call is doubtful. This CDR3 region has 17 residues. Germline CDR1 is GTSNPN and CDR2 is SVGIG (reference sequence). CDR3 sequence: CAWSIRTGTGITYEQYF. The CDR3 nucleotides read TGTGCCTGGAGTATCAGGACCGGGACAGGGATAACCTACGAGCAGTACTTC.

The rearrangement links TRBV6-5 to TRBJ2-7, with 8 bases lining up with TRBD1. Germline V lookup: CDR1 MNHEY, CDR2 SVGAGI. V shed 5 bases, J shed 2 bases, and the junction held 5 bases outside the gene matches. The CDR3 is 14 amino acids. The CDR3 sequence is CASSTTGGTYEQYF. For the CDR3, the DNA is TGTGCCAGCAGTACTACAGGGGGGACCTACGAGCAGTACTTC.

The V call is TRBV30, the J call TRBJ1-2, with no clear D. Germline assignment: CDR1 GTSNPN and CDR2 SVGIG (reference sequence). This CDR3 has 14 amino acids. The ends were cut back, 0 bases at V and 0 bases at J, with 8 bases in the middle. In DNA form, the CDR3 reads TGTGCCTGGAGTGTAACCGTAGCTAACTATGGCTACACCTTC. It encodes CAWSVTVANYGYTF.

DNA for the CDR3: TGTGCCAGCAGTGTAGAGGACAGGCGATCCTACGAGCAGTACTTC. Translating it yields CASSVEDRRSYEQYF. The chain carries TRBV6-1 and TRBJ2-7; 7 bases agree with TRBD1. This CDR3 region has 15 residues. J was trimmed by 1 base and V by 4 bases; bases with no gene match: 7. Germline CDR1 is MNHNS and CDR2 is SASEGT.

The CDR3 region is CASSWGGKETQYF. Written as DNA, the CDR3 is TGTGCCAGCAGTTGGGGGGGCAAGGAGACCCAGTACTTC. V gene TRBV28 combines with J gene TRBJ2-5; weak D call: TRBD2 (7 bases). Trimming shortened V by 4 bases and J by 5 bases, and 11 bases separated the two germline ends. The CDR3 is 13 amino acids. Germline CDR1 and CDR2: MDHEN and SYDVKM.

CDR3 DNA: TGTGCCAGCAGCGTAGAGGGGGGGGAAGGAAACACCATATATTTT. Translating it yields CASSVEGGEGNTIYF. The chain has TRBV9 and TRBJ1-3; a possible D gene is TRBD1 (6 bases). V was clipped by 0 bases and J by 4 bases, with 11 bases between them. Looked up from germline, CDR1 is SGDLS and CDR2 is YYNGEE. There are 15 residues in the CDR3.

This clone was observed a single time. The chain recombines TRBV7-9 with TRBJ2-5; 8 bases fit TRBD1. The CDR3 contains 16 residues. The junction had 8 bases not matched to a gene; V was cut back by 2 bases and J by 3 bases. The germline V gene encodes CDR1 SEHNR and CDR2 FQNEAQ (reference sequence). The CDR3 nucleotides are TGTGCCAGCAGCTTACGAGACAGGGGCGGGAAAGAGACCCAGTACTTC. Residues: CASSLRDRGGKETQYF. Together with reference TRBV7-9 and TRBJ2-5, the CDR3 gives the full variable domain: DTGVSQNPRHKITKRGQNVTFRCDPISEHNRLYWYRQTLGQGPEFLTYFQNEAQLEKSRLLSDRFSAERPKGSFSTLEIQRTEQGDSAMYLCASSLRDRGGKETQYFGPGTRLLVL.

The chain has TRBV27 and TRBJ2-7; possibly TRBD1 for D (6 bases). CDR3 length equals 12 residues. V was clipped by 5 bases and J by 3 bases, with 8 bases between them. CDR1 is MNHEY, CDR2 SMNVEV, per germline (reference sequence). The CDR3, as DNA: TGTGCCAGCAGTATACAGGGCTACGAGCAGTACTTC. It yields the protein CASSIQGYEQYF.

The chain joins TRBV7-9 to TRBJ1-4; D gene ambiguous. The germline CDR1 and CDR2 sequences are SEHNR and FQNEAQ (reference sequence). V was trimmed by 1 base and J by 8 bases, leaving 26 bases between them. This CDR3 has 19 residues. This CDR3 reads CASSLGYGGPTGNTEKLFF. DNA of the CDR3: TGTGCCAGCAGCTTAGGTTATGGAGGACCCACTGGAAATACAGAAAAACTGTTTTTT.

V is TRBV4-2 and J is TRBJ2-5, with 11 bases that match TRBD1. Per the germline V gene, CDR1 is LGHNA and CDR2 is YNFKEQ. The CDR3 loop spans 17 amino acids. V shed 0 bases and J 5 bases; nucleotides not matched to a gene: 8. The CDR3 loop is CASSQDPRTGGEETQYF. CDR3 in DNA: TGTGCCAGCAGCCAAGACCCCAGGACAGGGGGCGAGGAGACCCAGTACTTC.